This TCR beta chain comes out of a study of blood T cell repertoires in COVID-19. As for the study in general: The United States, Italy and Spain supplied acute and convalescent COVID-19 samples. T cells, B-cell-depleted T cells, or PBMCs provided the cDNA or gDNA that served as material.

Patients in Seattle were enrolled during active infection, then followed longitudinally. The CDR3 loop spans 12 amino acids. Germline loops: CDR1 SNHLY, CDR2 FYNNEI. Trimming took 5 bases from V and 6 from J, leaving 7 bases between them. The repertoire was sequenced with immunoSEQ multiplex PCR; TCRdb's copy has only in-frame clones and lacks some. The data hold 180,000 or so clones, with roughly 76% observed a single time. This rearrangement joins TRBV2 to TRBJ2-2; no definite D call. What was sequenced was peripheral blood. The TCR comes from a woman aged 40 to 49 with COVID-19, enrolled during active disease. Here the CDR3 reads CASSFSAGELFF. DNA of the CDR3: TGTGCCAGCAGTTTTAGTGCCGGGGAGCTGTTTTTT.